The next 25 T cell receptor beta chains were all read from a single sample in a study of blood T cells in healthy people across ages. Primed by a sample-barcoded 5' primer and a J-beta primer mix, a second PCR proceeded for about 7 to 12 cycles. TCRdb re-derived calls from the 5' RACE reads in MiXCR, one entry per CDR3 protein. The table records around 1,700,000 distinct CDR3 sequences, 28% of them present only once. The sample was blood. The receptors come from a woman aged 25 to 45 in good health.

This clonotype was seen at least ten times. The chain carries TRBV4-3 and TRBJ1-5, with unresolved D. This CDR3 is built from 13 residues. With 0 bases removed from V and 11 bases from J, the gap between germline ends came to 11 bases. Germline V gene sequence: CDR1 LGHNA, CDR2 YSLEER. The CDR3, as DNA: TGCGCCAGCAGCCAAGATCACGGGAGGGCCCAGCATTTT. Protein sequence: CASSQDHGRAQHF.

Note on this clonotype: This may come from a read error, since a much larger clone is one base off. The CDR3, as DNA: TGTGCCATCAGTGACAGGGGCGACGAGCAGTACTTC. Its protein product is CAISDRGDEQYF. J is TRBJ2-7 and V is TRBV10-3, with D possibly TRBD1 on 6 matching bases. This CDR3 contains 12 residues. V dropped 3 bases and J dropped 5 bases, with 8 bases sitting between them. Germline V CDR1 and CDR2: ENHRY, SYGVKD.

The rearrangement links TRBV4-3 to TRBJ2-3; D is ambiguous. Trimming removed 0 bases at V and 5 bases at J, with 12 bases between. Germline lookup yields CDR1 LGHNA and CDR2 YSLEER. This CDR3 is built from 15 residues. The DNA of the CDR3 is TGCGCCAGCAGCCAAGACAATCGACGCAAAGATACGCAGTATTTT. It yields the protein CASSQDNRRKDTQYF.

In DNA, the CDR3 is TGTGCCAGCAGTTTGTCCCAGCGGTCGACTGAAGCTTTCTTT. This translates into CASSLSQRSTEAFF. The J gene is TRBJ1-1, the V gene TRBV28; D is unclear. CDR3 length: 14 amino acids. V was trimmed by 3 bases and J by 5 bases, leaving 13 bases between them. The V gene's germline CDR1 is MDHEN and CDR2 SYDVKM.

This chain links TRBV13 with TRBJ1-2, with a tentative D call TRBD1 (5 bases). V was shortened by 5 bases and J by 0 bases, with 19 bases between the two germline ends. This CDR3 is built from 17 residues. CDR1 and CDR2 from the germline V gene are PRHDT and FYEKMQ (reference sequence). The CDR3 is CASSQRGRRPSNYGYTF. CDR3 DNA sequence: TGTGCCAGCAGCCAACGGGGCAGGAGACCTTCTAACTATGGCTACACCTTC.

This sequence joins TRBV7-2 and TRBJ1-1, with a weak D call TRBD1 (5 bases). Germline CDR1 is SGHTA and CDR2 is FQGNSA. The CDR3 spans 15 residues. V dropped 5 bases and J dropped 1 base, with 14 bases sitting between them. CDR3 DNA: TGTGCCAGCAGCCAGCATGAGGGGAGGAACACTGAAGCTTTCTTT. It is translated as CASSQHEGRNTEAFF.

This clonotype showed up just a few times. The chain uses TRBV6-5 and TRBJ2-1, with 7 bases matching TRBD2. Germline V gives CDR1 MNHEY, CDR2 SVGAGI. V dropped 3 bases and J dropped 1; count of bases not matched to a gene: 6. This CDR3 contains 16 residues. CDR3 sequence reads: CASSYGRGDSYNEQFF. The CDR3 bases are TGTGCCAGCAGTTATGGTCGGGGGGATTCCTACAATGAGCAGTTCTTC.

With respect to this clonotype: A much larger clone is a single base away; this may be a read error. V and J are TRBV6-5 and TRBJ2-1, with TRBD1 matching over 7 bases. Germline V gene lookup returns CDR1 MNHEY and CDR2 SVGAGI. V lost 10 bases, J lost 11 bases, and 8 bases stayed unmatched. The CDR3 runs to 11 residues. The CDR3 DNA sequence: TGTGCCAACACCTGGGGACAGAAGCAGTTCTTC. Encoded protein: CANTWGQKQFF.

This clonotype was counted at least ten times. This rearrangement joins TRBV4-2 to TRBJ2-7, with 10 bases fitting TRBD1. The V segment lost 6 bases and the J segment 1 base; nucleotides outside the gene matches: 15. The CDR3 covers 18 residues. CDR1 and CDR2 (germline): LGHNA, YNFKEQ. The CDR3 reads CASSQHRLGTGVSYEQYF. DNA of the CDR3: TGTGCCAGCAGTCAACATAGGCTAGGGACAGGGGTTTCCTACGAGCAGTACTTC.

The chain recombines TRBV10-2 with TRBJ1-2; TRBD1 aligns across 7 bases. Germline V gene sequence: CDR1 WSHSY, CDR2 SAAADI. The CDR3 length is 16 residues. The junction had 18 bases not matched to a gene; V was cut back by 3 bases and J by 11 bases. This CDR3 reads CASSDPGTALVSGYTF. The DNA of the CDR3 is TGCGCCAGCAGTGACCCAGGGACAGCCCTCGTTAGTGGTTACACCTTC.

Concerning this clonotype: The junction differs from germline at one of its ends, possibly a read error. The chain is built from TRBV7-9 and TRBJ2-3, with D uncertain. The CDR3 has 16 residues. CDR1 SEHNR and CDR2 FQNEAQ come from the germline V gene (reference sequence). CDR3 region: CASSLLGTSFTDMQYF. CDR3 sequence (DNA): TGTGCCAGCAGCCTCCTAGGTACATCCTTCACAGATATGCAGTATTTT.

Comment on this clonotype: The conserved phenylalanine or tryptophan is not found at the CDR3 terminus, so this likely reflects a read error. The chain has TRBV12-3 or TRBV12-4 and TRBJ2-1; D possibly matches TRBD1 or TRBD2 (5 bases each). V was clipped by 4 bases and J by 10 bases, with 14 bases between them. This CDR3 is built from 13 residues. CDR3 DNA sequence: TGTGCCAGCAGTTCGATGTTGGGGACCGAGCAGTTCTGC. It specifies CASSSMLGTEQFC.

In DNA form, the CDR3 reads TGTGCCAGCAGGCAAGTACAGACCGGGGAGCTGTTTTTT. Translating it yields CASRQVQTGELFF. This chain uses TRBV12-3 or TRBV12-4 with TRBJ2-2; no definite D call. The germline V and J ends were trimmed by 6 bases and 5 bases, with 10 bases remaining between them. This CDR3 contains 13 residues.

The J gene is TRBJ2-7, the V gene TRBV6-2 or TRBV6-3, with 9 bases identical to TRBD2. This CDR3 has 14 amino acids. Looked up from germline, CDR1 is MNHEY and CDR2 is SVGEGT. V shed 6 bases, J shed 2 bases, and the junction held 5 bases outside the gene matches. In nucleotides, the CDR3 is TGTGCCAGCAGGAAAGGCGGGGGGGCCTACGAGCAGTACTTC. Protein product: CASRKGGGAYEQYF.

The V call is TRBV2, the J call TRBJ2-5, with 8 bases lining up with TRBD1. The CDR3 spans 12 residues. The trim removed 10 bases at V and 5 bases at J, leaving 6 bases unmatched. Germline V gene lookup returns CDR1 SNHLY and CDR2 FYNNEI. Here the CDR3 reads CAIRQGMETQYF. The CDR3 DNA sequence: TGTGCCATCCGACAGGGGATGGAGACCCAGTACTTC.

The chain recombines TRBV29-1 with TRBJ1-1, with D possibly matching TRBD1 (6 bases). CDR3 length: 13 amino acids. CDR1 and CDR2 from the germline V gene are SQVTM and ANQGSEA. The V gene lost 3 bases and the J gene lost 6 bases, with 14 bases spanning the gap. CDR3 DNA sequence: TGCAGCGTTGAGGGGGGCAGGTGGGCTGAAGCTTTCTTT. It translates to CSVEGGRWAEAFF. Full variable domain (remainder filled in from reference TRBV29-1 and TRBJ1-1): SAVISQKPSRDICQRGTSLTIQCQVDSQVTMMFWYRQQPGQSLTLIATANQGSEATYESGFVIDKFPISRPNLTFSTLTVSNMSPEDSSIYLCSVEGGRWAEAFFGQGTRLTVV.

This chain joins TRBV7-8 and TRBJ2-1; 12 nucleotides line up with TRBD2. CDR1 and CDR2 (germline): SGHVS, FQNEAQ. V lost 4 bases, J lost 2 bases, and 6 bases stayed unmatched. The CDR3 length is 17 residues. The CDR3 coding sequence is TGTGCCAGCAGCTGGCGGACTAGCGGGGCTGCCTACAATGAGCAGTTCTTC. This codes for CASSWRTSGAAYNEQFF.

In its sample, this clonotype was seen many times. J is TRBJ2-5 and V is TRBV6-6; the D is unclear. CDR1 MNHNY and CDR2 SVGAGI come from the germline V gene (reference sequence). The V end was cut by 0 bases, the J end by 1 base, with 6 bases between. CDR3 length equals 14 residues. The CDR3 protein is CASSYSGSQETQYF. In DNA form, the CDR3 reads TGTGCCAGCAGTTACTCGGGCAGCCAAGAGACCCAGTACTTC.

Concerning this clonotype: No conserved phenylalanine or tryptophan ends this CDR3, so it is likely a read error. This sequence joins TRBV7-2 and TRBJ2-3; D is unclear. Germline values: CDR1 SGHTA, CDR2 FQGNSA. V was cut by 5 bases and J by 2 bases, with 8 bases left in between. This CDR3 is built from 13 residues. In DNA, the CDR3 is TGTGCCAGCAGCCCATCCCCCACAGATACGCAGTATTTG. It specifies CASSPSPTDTQYL.

This clonotype showed up many times. V and J are TRBV4-1 and TRBJ2-7; D not certain. The CDR3 runs 16 residues. With 3 bases removed from V and 2 bases from J, the gap between germline ends came to 17 bases. Looked up from germline, CDR1 is MGHRA and CDR2 is YSYEKL. CDR3 nucleotides: TGCGCCAGCAGCCACTCCCCGACCGGGCAGGCCTACGAGCAGTACTTC. Translating it yields CASSHSPTGQAYEQYF.

The genes are TRBV7-9 and TRBJ2-1; D is perhaps TRBD1 (6 bases). V lost 7 bases and J 7 bases, leaving 20 bases between the germline ends. Germline CDR1 reads SEHNR; CDR2 reads FQNEAQ (reference sequence). The CDR3 runs 15 residues. The CDR3 DNA sequence: TGTGCCAGCACCTCATTTTCCGGGACATGGAATGAGCAGTTCTTC. It translates to CASTSFSGTWNEQFF.

This clonotype was seen only a few times. This sequence joins TRBV24-1 and TRBJ2-1; 9 bases agree with TRBD1. The trim removed 9 bases at V and 8 bases at J, leaving 7 bases unmatched. Germline CDR1 and CDR2: KGHDR and SFDVKD. The CDR3 is 13 amino acids. The CDR3 nucleotides read TGTGCCACCGGCGACGACAGGGGGGATGAGCAGTTCTTC. Its translation: CATGDDRGDEQFF.

On this clonotype itself: Given a much more abundant clone one base away, this may be a read error. V usage is TRBV7-2 and J usage is TRBJ2-7; 8 bases are shared with TRBD1. Germline V gives CDR1 SGHTA, CDR2 FQGNSA. The CDR3 runs to 17 residues. With V trimmed by 4 bases and J by 2 bases, 13 bases remained unmatched. The CDR3 region is CASSSPASGQGPYEQYF. CDR3 nucleotide sequence: TGTGCCAGCAGCTCTCCCGCGTCTGGACAGGGACCCTACGAGCAGTACTTC.

This clonotype was counted ten times or more. The CDR3 reads CSARDLLAQYEQYF. The CDR3, as DNA: TGCAGTGCTAGAGATCTACTAGCGCAGTACGAGCAGTACTTC. The rearrangement joins TRBV20-1 to TRBJ2-7, with 7 bases identical to TRBD2. CDR3 length equals 14 residues. Per germline, CDR1 DFQATT and CDR2 SNEGSKA (reference sequence). The ends lost 0 bases at V and 4 bases at J; junction bases unmatched: 6.

The V gene is TRBV2, the J gene TRBJ2-1; TRBD2 matches at 13 bases. The CDR3 is made up of 15 amino acids. Germline CDR1 reads SNHLY; CDR2 reads FYNNEI. V trimming: 7 bases; J trimming: 8 bases; junction bases outside the gene matches: 8. The CDR3 is CASNEGLAGMDEQFF. The CDR3 region has the DNA TGTGCCAGCAACGAGGGACTAGCGGGGATGGATGAGCAGTTCTTC.